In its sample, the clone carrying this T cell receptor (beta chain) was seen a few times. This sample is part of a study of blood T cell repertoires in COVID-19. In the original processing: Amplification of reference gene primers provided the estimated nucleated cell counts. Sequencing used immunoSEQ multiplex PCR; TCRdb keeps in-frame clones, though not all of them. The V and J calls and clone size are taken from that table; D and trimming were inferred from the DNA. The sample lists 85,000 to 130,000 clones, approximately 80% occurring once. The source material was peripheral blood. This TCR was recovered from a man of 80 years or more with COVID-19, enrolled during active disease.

The CDR3 nucleotides are TGCGCCAGCAGGGACACTAGCGGGAGGGTCTCAGATACGCAGTATTTT. Translated, it gives CASRDTSGRVSDTQYF. This sequence joins TRBV10-2 and TRBJ2-3; 13 bases are a match to TRBD2. The CDR3 spans 16 residues. The V and J ends lost 6 bases and 4 bases, in that order; junction bases with no gene match: 7. CDR1 is WSHSY and CDR2 is SAAADI in the germline V gene.